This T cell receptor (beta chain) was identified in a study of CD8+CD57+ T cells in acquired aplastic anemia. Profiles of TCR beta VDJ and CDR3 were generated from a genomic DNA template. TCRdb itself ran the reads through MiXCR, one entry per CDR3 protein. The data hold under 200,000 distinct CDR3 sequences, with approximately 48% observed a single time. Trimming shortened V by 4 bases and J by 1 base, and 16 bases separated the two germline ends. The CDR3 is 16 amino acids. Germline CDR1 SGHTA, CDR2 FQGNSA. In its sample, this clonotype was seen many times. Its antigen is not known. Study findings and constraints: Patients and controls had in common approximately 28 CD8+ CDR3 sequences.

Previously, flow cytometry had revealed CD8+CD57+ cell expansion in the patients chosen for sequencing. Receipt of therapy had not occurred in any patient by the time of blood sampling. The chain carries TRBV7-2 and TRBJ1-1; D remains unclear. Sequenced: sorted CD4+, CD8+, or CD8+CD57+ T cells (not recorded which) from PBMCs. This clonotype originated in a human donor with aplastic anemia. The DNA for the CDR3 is TGTGCCAGCAGCTCCCTCGGATTTGAATGGAACACTGAAGCTTTCTTT. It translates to CASSSLGFEWNTEAFF. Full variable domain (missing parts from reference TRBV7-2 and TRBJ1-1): GAGVSQSPSNKVTEKGKDVELRCDPISGHTALYWYRQSLGQGLEFLIYFQGNSAPDKSGLPSDRFSAERTGGSVSTLTIQRTQQEDSAVYLCASSSLGFEWNTEAFFGQGTRLTVV.